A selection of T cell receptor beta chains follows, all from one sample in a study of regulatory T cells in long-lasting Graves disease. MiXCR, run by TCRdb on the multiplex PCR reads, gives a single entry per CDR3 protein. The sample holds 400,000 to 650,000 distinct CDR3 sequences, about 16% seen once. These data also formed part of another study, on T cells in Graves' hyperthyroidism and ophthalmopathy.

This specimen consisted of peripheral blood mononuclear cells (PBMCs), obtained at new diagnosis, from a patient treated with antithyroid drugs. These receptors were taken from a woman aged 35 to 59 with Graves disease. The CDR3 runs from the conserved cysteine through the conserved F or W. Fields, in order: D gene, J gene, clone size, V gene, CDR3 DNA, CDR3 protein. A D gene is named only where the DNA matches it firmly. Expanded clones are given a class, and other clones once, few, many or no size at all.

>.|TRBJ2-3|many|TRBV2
TGTGGCCAGCACTTGGACAGAACGGATACGCAGTATTTT
CGQHLDRTDTQYF
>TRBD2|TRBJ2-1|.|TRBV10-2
TGCGCCAGCAGCCCTCGAAGGACTAGCGGCGACTCCTACAATGAGCAGTTCTTC
CASSPRRTSGDSYNEQFF
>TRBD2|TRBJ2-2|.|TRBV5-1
TGCGCCAGCAGCTTGGCCTTTGGGGGGGCGAACACCGGGGAGCTGTTTTTT
CASSLAFGGANTGELFF
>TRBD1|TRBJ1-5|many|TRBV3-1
TGTGCCAGCAGTCAGGGGGCTGGGAATCAGCCCCAGCATTTT
CASSQGAGNQPQHF
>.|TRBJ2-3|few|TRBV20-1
TGCAGTGCTTCCGGATCCCAGACAGGTTCCACCATACCGAATACGCAGTATTTT
CSASGSQTGSTIPNTQYF
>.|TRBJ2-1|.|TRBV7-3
TGTGCCAGCAGCCCCACCGGGACTGTCGACAATGAGCAGTTCTTC
CASSPTGTVDNEQFF
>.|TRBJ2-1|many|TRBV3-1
TGTGCCAGCAGCCAGGGGGGAGGTGAGCAGTTCTTC
CASSQGGGEQFF
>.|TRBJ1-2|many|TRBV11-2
TGTGCCAGCAGCCGCCCGGCATCGAACTATGGCTACACCTTC
CASSRPASNYGYTF
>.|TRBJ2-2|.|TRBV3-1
TGTGCCAGCAGCCACCGACAGGGAGGCGCCGGGGAGCTGTTTTTT
CASSHRQGGAGELFF
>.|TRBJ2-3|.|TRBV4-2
TGTGCCAGCAGCCAAGAGGGTCTCCGCACAGATACGCAGTATTTT
CASSQEGLRTDTQYF
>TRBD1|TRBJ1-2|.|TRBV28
TGTGCCCGCAGTGCGGACAGGGCCTATGGCTACACCTTC
CARSADRAYGYTF
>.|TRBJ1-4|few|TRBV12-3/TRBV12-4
TGTGCCAGCAGTTTCGAGGGGGAAAAACTGTTTTTT
CASSFEGEKLFF
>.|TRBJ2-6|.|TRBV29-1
TGCAGCGTTGGCTCTGGGGCCAACGTCCTGACTTTC
CSVGSGANVLTF
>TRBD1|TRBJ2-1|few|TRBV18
TGTGCCAGCTCACCCAGGGGGCGCGGGGACAATGAGCAGTTCTTC
CASSPRGRGDNEQFF
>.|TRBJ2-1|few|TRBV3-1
TGTGCCAGCAGCCAAGGGAACGGTGAGCAGTTCTTC
CASSQGNGEQFF
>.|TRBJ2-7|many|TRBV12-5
TGTGCTAGCGGTTCCACGGTAGGGAGATACGAGCAGTACTTC
CASGSTVGRYEQYF
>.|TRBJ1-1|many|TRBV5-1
TGCGCCAGCAGCTTGGAACAGGGAAGCACTGAAGCTTTCTTT
CASSLEQGSTEAFF
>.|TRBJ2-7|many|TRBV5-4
TGTGCCAGCAGCCATTACGGGTACGAGCAGTACTTC
CASSHYGYEQYF
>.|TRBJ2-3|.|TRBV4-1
TGCGCCTCCAGGGAAGGGGCAGATACGCAGTATTTT
CASREGADTQYF
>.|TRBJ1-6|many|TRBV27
TGTGCCAGCAGAATCGATCGGGAAAATTCACCCCTCCACTTT
CASRIDRENSPLHF
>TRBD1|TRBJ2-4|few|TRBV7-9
TGTGCCAGCAGCTGGGGGACAGATCTAGCCAAAAACATTCAGTACTTC
CASSWGTDLAKNIQYF
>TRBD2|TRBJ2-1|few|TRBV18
TGTGCCAGCTCACCACCGAACAGCGGGGCGAGGAATGAGCAGTTCTTC
CASSPPNSGARNEQFF
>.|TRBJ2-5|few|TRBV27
TGTGCCAGCAAGGGTCGAGAGACCCAGTACTTC
CASKGRETQYF
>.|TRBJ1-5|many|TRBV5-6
TGTGCCAGCAGCTTGACCCCCTATCAGCCCCAGCATTTT
CASSLTPYQPQHF
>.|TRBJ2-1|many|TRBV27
TGTGCCAGCAGCTTAAACAGGTACAATGAGCAGTTCTTC
CASSLNRYNEQFF
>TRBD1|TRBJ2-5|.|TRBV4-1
TGCGCCAGCAGCCCCGGGACAGCCGAAGAGACCCAGTACTTC
CASSPGTAEETQYF
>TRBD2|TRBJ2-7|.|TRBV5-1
TGCGCCAGCAGCAGAGTAGCGGGGGGGCCCGGGGAGCAGTACTTC
CASSRVAGGPGEQYF
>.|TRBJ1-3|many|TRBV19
TGTGCCAGCAGTTCAACAGGCTCTGGAAACACCATATATTTT
CASSSTGSGNTIYF
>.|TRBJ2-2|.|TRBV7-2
TGTGCCAGCAGCTTAGTCCAAACAGTCCCCGGGGAGCTGTTTTTT
CASSLVQTVPGELFF
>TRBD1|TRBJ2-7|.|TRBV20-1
TGCAGTGCTAGAGGTCCGGGACAGAGCTCCTACGAGCAGTACTTC
CSARGPGQSSYEQYF
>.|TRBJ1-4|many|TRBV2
TGTGCCAGCAGTGGCCCGTCCGCAGGGGTTGAAAAACTGTTTTTT
CASSGPSAGVEKLFF
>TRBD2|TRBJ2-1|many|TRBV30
TGTGCCTGGAGTGTACTAGCGGGGGAGGGCGAGCAGTTCTTC
CAWSVLAGEGEQFF
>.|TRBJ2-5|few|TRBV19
TGTGCCAGTAGTATAGGCCCCGTTGCCTTCGAGACCCAGTACTTC
CASSIGPVAFETQYF
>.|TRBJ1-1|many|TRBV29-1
TGCAGCGTTGAATCTCCGGAGAACACTGAAGCTTTCTTT
CSVESPENTEAFF
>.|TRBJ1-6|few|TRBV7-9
TGTGCCAGCAGCGTTCAACGGGGACAATCTTCACCCCTCCACTTT
CASSVQRGQSSPLHF
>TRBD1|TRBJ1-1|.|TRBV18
TGTGCCAGCTCACCATCACCCAGGGGGGTGACGACTGAAGCTTTCTTT
CASSPSPRGVTTEAFF
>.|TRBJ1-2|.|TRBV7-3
TGTGCCGGCAGCCAACAGGGCTTTGGCTACACCTTC
CAGSQQGFGYTF
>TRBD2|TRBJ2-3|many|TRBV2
TGTGCAACCCGGGAGGAAACGGGGGGGCCCCTAAGCCCAGATACGCAGTATTTT
CATREETGGPLSPDTQYF
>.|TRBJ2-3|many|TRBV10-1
TGCGCCAGCAGTGAGCACTCCAAAAGAGATACGCAGTATTTT
CASSEHSKRDTQYF
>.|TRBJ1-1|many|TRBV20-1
TGCAGTGCTACTGAGGGGTGGAGCACTGAAGCTTTCTTT
CSATEGWSTEAFF
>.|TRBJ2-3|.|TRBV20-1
TGCAGTGCTAGAGAGGATGGGGGTAGCTCAGATACGCAGTATTTT
CSAREDGGSSDTQYF
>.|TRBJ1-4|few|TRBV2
TGTGCCAGCAGGTCGGGGGCCTTTAATGAAAAACTGTTTTTT
CASRSGAFNEKLFF
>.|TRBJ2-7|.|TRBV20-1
TGCAGTGCTAGACAGGGGCTTTACTACGAGCAGTACTTC
CSARQGLYYEQYF
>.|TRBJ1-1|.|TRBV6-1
TGTGCCAGCAGCTCCACCGCAACGGGACATAGGATTGAAGCTTTCTTT
CASSSTATGHRIEAFF
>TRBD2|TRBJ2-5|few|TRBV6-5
TGTGCCAGCAGTTACGAGGCGGGAGGAAAGACCCAGTACTTC
CASSYEAGGKTQYF
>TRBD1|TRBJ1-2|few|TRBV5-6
TGTGCCAGTAGCGAAAGGACAGGGGATGGCTACACCTTC
CASSERTGDGYTF
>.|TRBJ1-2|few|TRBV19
TGTGCCAGTAGTATTGCAGATAACTATGGCTACACCTTC
CASSIADNYGYTF
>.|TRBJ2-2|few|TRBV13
TGTGCCAGCAGCTACGACAGTAACACCGGGGAGCTGTTTTTT
CASSYDSNTGELFF
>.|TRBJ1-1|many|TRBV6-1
TGTGCCAGCAGCCCGATGGGGGGTAAAGCTTTCTTT
CASSPMGGKAFF
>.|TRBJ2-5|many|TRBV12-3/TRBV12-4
TGTGCCAGCAGTTTATGGGGGGCCAGGGAGACCCAGTACTTC
CASSLWGARETQYF
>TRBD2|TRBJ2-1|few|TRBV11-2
TGTGCCAGCAGCTTAGGTCCTAGCGGGGGGGCAAATGAGCAGTTCTTC
CASSLGPSGGANEQFF
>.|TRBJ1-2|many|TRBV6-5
TGTGCCAGCAGTTGGGGTGGCTACACCTTC
CASSWGGYTF
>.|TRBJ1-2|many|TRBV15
TGTGCCACCAGCAGAGCGATCGGGGATACAGGTGGCTACACCTTC
CATSRAIGDTGGYTF